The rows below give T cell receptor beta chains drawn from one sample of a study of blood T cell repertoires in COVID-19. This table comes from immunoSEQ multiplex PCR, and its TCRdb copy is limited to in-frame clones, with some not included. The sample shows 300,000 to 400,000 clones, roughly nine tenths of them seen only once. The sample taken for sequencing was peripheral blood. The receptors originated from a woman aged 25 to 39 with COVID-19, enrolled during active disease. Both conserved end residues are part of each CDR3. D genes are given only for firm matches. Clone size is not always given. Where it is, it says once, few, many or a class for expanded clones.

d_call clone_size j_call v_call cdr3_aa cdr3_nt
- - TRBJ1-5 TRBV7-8 CASSLPGSQPQHF TGTGCCAGCAGCTTACCAGGGTCCCAGCCCCAGCATTTT
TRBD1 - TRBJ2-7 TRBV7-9 CASSSSGQGYEQYF TGTGCCAGCAGCTCGAGTGGACAGGGCTACGAGCAGTACTTC
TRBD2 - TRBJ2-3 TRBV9 CASSATSGGANTQYF TGTGCCAGCAGCGCGACTAGCGGGGGGGCGAATACGCAGTATTTT
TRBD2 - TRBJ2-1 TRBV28 CASSPPASGYNEQFF TGTGCCAGCAGTCCCCCCGCTAGCGGGTACAATGAGCAGTTCTTC
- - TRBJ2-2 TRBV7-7 CASSSAGTSGGTGELFF TGTGCTAGCAGCTCGGCCGGCACGTCAGGGGGGACCGGGGAGCTGTTTTTT
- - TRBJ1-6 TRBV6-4 CAWTVISPLHF TGCGCGTGGACAGTTATTTCACCCCTCCACTTT
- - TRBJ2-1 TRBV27 CATRGWGDEQFF TGTGCCACCAGGGGTTGGGGAGATGAGCAGTTCTTC
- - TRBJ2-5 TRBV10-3 CAISRSPGQETQYF TGTGCCATCAGTAGGAGTCCCGGTCAAGAGACCCAGTACTTC
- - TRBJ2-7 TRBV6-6 CASSYAGGEPYEQYF TGTGCCAGCAGTTACGCGGGCGGGGAGCCCTACGAGCAGTACTTC
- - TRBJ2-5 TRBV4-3 CASSQDLGGTVLIETQYF TGCGCCAGCAGCCAAGATCTTGGAGGGACAGTCCTAATAGAGACCCAGTACTTC
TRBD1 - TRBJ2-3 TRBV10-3 CAITGSGGVSDTQYF TGTGCCATCACCGGGTCAGGGGGCGTAAGTGATACGCAGTATTTT
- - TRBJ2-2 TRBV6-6 CATQPGRGTGELFF TGTGCCACCCAGCCGGGGCGGGGCACCGGGGAGCTGTTTTTT
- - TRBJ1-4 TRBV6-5 CATKKAGDEKLFF TGTGCCACCAAAAAGGCAGGGGATGAAAAACTGTTTTTT
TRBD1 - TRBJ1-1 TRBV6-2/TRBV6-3 CASSDRVVTEAFF TGTGCCAGCAGCGACAGGGTGGTCACTGAAGCTTTCTTT
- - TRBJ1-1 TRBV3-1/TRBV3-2 CASSFRTGANTEAFF TGTGCCAGCAGCTTCAGGACTGGAGCTAACACTGAAGCTTTCTTT
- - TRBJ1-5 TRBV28 CASELAGQPQHF TGTGCCAGCGAGCTGGCAGGTCAGCCCCAGCATTTT
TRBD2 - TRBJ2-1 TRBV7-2 CASSLGGGYNEQFF TGTGCCAGCAGCTTAGGCGGGGGGTACAATGAGCAGTTCTTC
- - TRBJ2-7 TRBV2 CASSDDRHYEQYF TGTGCCAGCAGTGACGACAGGCACTACGAGCAGTACTTC
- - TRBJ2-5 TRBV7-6 CASWDGGGRLETQYF TGTGCCAGCTGGGATGGGGGGGGCCGTTTAGAGACCCAGTACTTC
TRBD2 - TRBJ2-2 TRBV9 CASSSRLAGTNTGELFF TGTGCCAGCAGCTCCCGACTAGCGGGGACCAACACCGGGGAGCTGTTTTTT
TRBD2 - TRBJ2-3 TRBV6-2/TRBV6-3 CASGSASGSDTQYF TGTGCCAGCGGTTCGGCTAGCGGGAGTGATACGCAGTATTTT
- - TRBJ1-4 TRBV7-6 CASSSRTDLLSLSEKLFF TGTGCCAGCAGCTCCCGGACAGACTTATTATCTCTAAGTGAAAAACTGTTTTTT
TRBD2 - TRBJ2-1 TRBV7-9 CASRSPGGAYEQFF TGTGCCAGCAGGTCCCCCGGGGGGGCGTATGAGCAGTTCTTC
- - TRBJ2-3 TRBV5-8 CASSFFSNGPWRVGTDTQYF TGTGCCAGCAGCTTCTTCTCCAACGGGCCCTGGCGGGTTGGCACAGATACGCAGTATTTT
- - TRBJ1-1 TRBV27 CASRLEGFRNTEAFF TGTGCCAGCAGACTGGAGGGCTTCCGGAACACTGAAGCTTTCTTT
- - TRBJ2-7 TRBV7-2 CASSQQGGQYF TGTGCCAGCAGCCAACAGGGTGGGCAGTACTTC
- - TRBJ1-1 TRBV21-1 CASSRNYRGKLRTFF TGTGCCAGCAGCAGAAATTACAGGGGGAAGTTGAGAACTTTCTTT
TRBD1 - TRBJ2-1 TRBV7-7 CASSPHGQEDNEQFF TGTGCTAGCAGCCCCCATGGACAGGAAGACAATGAGCAGTTCTTC
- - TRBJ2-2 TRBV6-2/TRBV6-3 CASSYSSWGGGNTGELFF TGTGCCAGCAGTTACTCGAGTTGGGGGGGCGGGAACACCGGGGAGCTGTTTTTT
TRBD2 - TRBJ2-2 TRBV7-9 CASSLIAGAITGELFF TGTGCCAGCAGCCTTATAGCGGGAGCTATTACCGGGGAGCTGTTTTTT
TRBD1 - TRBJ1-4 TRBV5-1 CASSLTGGNEKLFF TGCGCCAGCAGCCTGACAGGGGGGAATGAAAAACTGTTTTTT
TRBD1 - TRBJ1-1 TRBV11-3 CASSSQGARRAFF TGTGCCAGCAGCTCCCAGGGGGCCCGTCGAGCTTTCTTT
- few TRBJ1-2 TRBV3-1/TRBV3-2 CASSQDLLQPNYGYTF TGTGCCAGCAGCCAAGATCTTCTACAGCCCAACTATGGCTACACCTTC
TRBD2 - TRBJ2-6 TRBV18 CASSQWEGAGANVLTF TGTGCCAGCTCACAATGGGAGGGTGCTGGGGCCAACGTCCTGACTTTC
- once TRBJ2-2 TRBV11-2 CASSLGWANTGELFF TGTGCCAGCAGCTTAGGGTGGGCTAACACCGGGGAGCTGTTTTTT
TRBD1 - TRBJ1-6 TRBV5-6 CASSLRRGQESSYNSPLHF TGTGCCAGCAGCTTGAGAAGGGGACAGGAGAGCTCCTATAATTCACCCCTCCACTTT
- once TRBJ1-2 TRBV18 CASSPVTDEGYTF TGTGCCAGCTCACCAGTGACAGATGAAGGCTACACCTTC
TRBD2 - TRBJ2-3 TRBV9 CASSYGLVAADTQYF TGTGCCAGCAGCTACGGACTAGTGGCGGCAGATACGCAGTATTTT
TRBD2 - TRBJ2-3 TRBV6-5 CASTTGGITDTQYF TGTGCCTCGACAACGGGGGGAATTACAGATACGCAGTATTTT
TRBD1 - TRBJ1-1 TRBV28 CASRRQGLITEAFF TGTGCCAGCAGACGACAGGGGCTAATAACTGAAGCTTTCTTT
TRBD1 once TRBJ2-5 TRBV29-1 CSVEDGRDRVQETQYF TGCAGCGTTGAAGACGGCCGGGACAGGGTACAAGAGACCCAGTACTTC
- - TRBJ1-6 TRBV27 CASSLYAGASSYNSPLHF TGTGCCAGCAGTTTATATGCAGGGGCGTCCTCCTATAATTCACCCCTCCACTTT
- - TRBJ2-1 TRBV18 CASSPSQGGGVNEQFF TGTGCCAGCTCACCATCACAGGGTGGGGGAGTCAATGAGCAGTTCTTC
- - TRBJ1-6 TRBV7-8 CASSLEPDNSPLHF TGTGCCAGCAGCTTAGAACCAGATAATTCACCCCTCCACTTT
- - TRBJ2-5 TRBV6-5 CASRGQLQETQYF TGTGCCAGCAGAGGACAGCTCCAAGAGACCCAGTACTTC
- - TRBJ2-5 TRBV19 CASSSPAGYQETQYF TGTGCCAGTAGCAGCCCCGCAGGGTACCAAGAGACCCAGTACTTC
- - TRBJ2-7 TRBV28 CASRSPHGAYEQYF TGTGCCAGCAGATCCCCTCACGGGGCCTACGAGCAGTACTTC
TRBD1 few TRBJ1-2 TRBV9 CASSVGGGTGGYTF TGTGCCAGCAGCGTAGGAGGGGGCACTGGTGGCTACACCTTC
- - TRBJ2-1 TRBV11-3 CASSSYRTNNEQFF TGTGCCAGCAGCTCCTATAGGACAAACAATGAGCAGTTCTTC
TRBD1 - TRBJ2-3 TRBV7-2 CASSSGQGGTDTQYF TGTGCCAGCAGCTCCGGACAGGGAGGAACAGATACGCAGTATTTT
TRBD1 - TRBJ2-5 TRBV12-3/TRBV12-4 CASRLRGFETQYF TGTGCCAGCAGGCTCAGGGGGTTCGAGACCCAGTACTTC
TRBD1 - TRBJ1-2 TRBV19 CASRDRGYGYTF TGTGCCAGTAGGGACAGGGGTTATGGCTACACCTTC
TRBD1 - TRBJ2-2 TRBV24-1 CATSASDRVPGELFF TGTGCCACCAGTGCTTCAGACAGGGTCCCCGGGGAGCTGTTTTTT
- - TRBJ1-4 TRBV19 CASSGGLAEKLFF TGTGCCAGTAGTGGGGGCTTGGCCGAAAAACTGTTTTTT
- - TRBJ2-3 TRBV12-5 CASGLATDTQYF TGTGCTAGTGGGCTAGCCACAGATACGCAGTATTTT
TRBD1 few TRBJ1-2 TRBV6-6 CASSSGGQGYGYTF TGTGCCAGCAGTTCCGGGGGACAGGGGTATGGCTACACCTTC
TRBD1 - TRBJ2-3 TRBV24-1 CATSGYPGQGWGTDTQYF TGTGCCACCAGTGGTTATCCGGGACAGGGGTGGGGGACAGATACGCAGTATTTT